A selection of T cell receptor beta chains follows, all from one sample in a study of shared clonotypes between healthy human individuals. Repertoires were generated with immunoSEQ multiplex PCR, while TCRdb's copy carries only in-frame clones and drops some. The repertoire consists of hundreds of thousands of clones, with approximately 95% occurring once and the leading ten covering over 0.1%. Sequences were obtained from naive CD8+ T cells sorted from blood. The receptors come from a woman aged 25 to 45 in good health. Both conserved end residues are part of each CDR3.

TRBV7-6,TRBJ2-1,CASSLIAGISYNEQFF
TRBV7-2,TRBJ1-1,CASSLDLTTGSMNTEAFF
TRBV19,TRBJ2-7,CASSIGQGSYEQYF
TRBV7-9,TRBJ2-7,CASSSSTGAEEQYF
TRBV13,TRBJ2-1,CASSNRLAGDEQFF
TRBV7-9,TRBJ1-1,CASSPWAGLVTEAFF
TRBV29-1,NA,CSTQDGAYEQYF
TRBV27,TRBJ1-1,CASSVLGENTEAFF
TRBV2,TRBJ1-2,CASGSQGYGYTF
TRBV5-6,TRBJ2-7,CASSWTSGSEQYF
TRBV28,TRBJ2-1,CASSADSYNEQFF
TRBV29-1,TRBJ1-1,CSVLRTGVRAFF
TRBV28,TRBJ2-1,CASSLDYNEQFF
TRBV27,TRBJ2-7,CASSLFGDSSYEQYF
TRBV4-2,TRBJ2-3,CASSTRTADRITDTQYF
TRBV9,TRBJ2-3,CASSGRREHSDTQYF
TRBV27,TRBJ2-1,CASSFLAGDVNEQFF
TRBV7-9,TRBJ2-1,CASSHSSGRYNEQFF
TRBV6-1,TRBJ2-5,CASARDRGPTETQYF
TRBV30,NA,CAWNLRTGYEQYF
TRBV27,TRBJ1-2,CASSFMVFNYGYTF
TRBV6-6,TRBJ2-1,CASSAQSSYNEQFF
TRBV27,TRBJ1-2,CASSHHRVYGYTF
TRBV28,TRBJ1-5,CASSLEGSNQPQHF
TRBV2,TRBJ2-7,CASKLGVGSYEQYF
TRBV7-9,TRBJ1-5,CASSSGTGGWQPQHF
TRBV19,TRBJ2-2,CASSLTSGYTGELFF
TRBV5-5,TRBJ2-3,CASSEGRGTDTQYF
TRBV19,TRBJ2-2,CASSIGQGLYTGELFF
TRBV2,TRBJ2-7,CASSGSGTGVGEQYF
TRBV7-9,TRBJ2-5,CAYRDIEETQYF
TRBV4-1,TRBJ2-7,CASSQVFSGSGYEQYF
TRBV27,TRBJ2-2,CASSLSSLAGAGELFF
TRBV27,TRBJ2-7,CASSWSITYEQYF
TRBV27,TRBJ2-2,CASSFGTGELFF
TRBV28,TRBJ2-5,CASSWSWGGPETQYF
TRBV5-1,TRBJ2-7,CASSLTDREYEQYF
TRBV30,TRBJ2-3,CAWSVTSTDTQYF
TRBV30,TRBJ1-1,CAWTTWGTEAFF
TRBV9,TRBJ2-5,CASSGETQYF
TRBV7-6,TRBJ2-7,CASSPEGDRGYEQYF
TRBV7-9,TRBJ1-5,CASSFGQANQPQHF
TRBV11-2,TRBJ2-3,CASSPTSGRRDTQYF
TRBV27,TRBJ1-1,CASSLLPQGEAFF
TRBV19,TRBJ1-5,CASSDIDQPQHF
TRBV28,TRBJ2-1,CASSSLGAEGEGNEQFF
TRBV7-9,TRBJ2-7,CASSFRSSYEQYF
TRBV27,TRBJ1-1,CASQTLRGNTEAFF
TRBV28,TRBJ2-7,CASSPTGNNYEQYF
TRBV2,TRBJ1-5,CASARDHEPYSNQPQHF
TRBV28,TRBJ1-5,CASSLVLTGGPQHF
TRBV19,TRBJ2-1,CASSLQVTGYNEQFF
TRBV27,TRBJ2-7,CASSLLLGQGAHEQYF
TRBV28,TRBJ2-3,CASSLVFSSYTDTQYF
TRBV6-6,TRBJ2-7,CASSYSKSYEQYF